This T cell receptor beta chain stems from a study of blood T cell repertoires in COVID-19. Study as a whole: There were acute and convalescent COVID-19 samples, and they came from the United States, Italy and Spain.

Measured with immunoSEQ multiplex PCR; TCRdb has only the in-frame clones, and not every one. The sample lists some 530,000 clones; roughly nine tenths were seen once. For recovered donors of Cohort 3, there were two negative PCRs, clearance, or symptom resolution. This TCR was recovered from a woman aged 55-70 years who had recovered from COVID-19. Sequencing used PBMCs or T cells enriched from blood (not recorded which).

The CDR3 reads CASSQVGGGLAETQYF. The CDR3 bases are TGTGCCAGCAGCCAAGTAGGGGGGGGGCTAGCGGAGACCCAGTACTTC. The J gene is TRBJ2-5, the V gene TRBV3-1 (or the pseudogene TRBV3-2); TRBD2 might be the D (7 bases). Trimming took 1 base from V and 5 from J, leaving 17 bases between them. Germline loops: CDR1 LGHDT, CDR2 YNNKEL (reference sequence). This CDR3 comprises 16 residues.